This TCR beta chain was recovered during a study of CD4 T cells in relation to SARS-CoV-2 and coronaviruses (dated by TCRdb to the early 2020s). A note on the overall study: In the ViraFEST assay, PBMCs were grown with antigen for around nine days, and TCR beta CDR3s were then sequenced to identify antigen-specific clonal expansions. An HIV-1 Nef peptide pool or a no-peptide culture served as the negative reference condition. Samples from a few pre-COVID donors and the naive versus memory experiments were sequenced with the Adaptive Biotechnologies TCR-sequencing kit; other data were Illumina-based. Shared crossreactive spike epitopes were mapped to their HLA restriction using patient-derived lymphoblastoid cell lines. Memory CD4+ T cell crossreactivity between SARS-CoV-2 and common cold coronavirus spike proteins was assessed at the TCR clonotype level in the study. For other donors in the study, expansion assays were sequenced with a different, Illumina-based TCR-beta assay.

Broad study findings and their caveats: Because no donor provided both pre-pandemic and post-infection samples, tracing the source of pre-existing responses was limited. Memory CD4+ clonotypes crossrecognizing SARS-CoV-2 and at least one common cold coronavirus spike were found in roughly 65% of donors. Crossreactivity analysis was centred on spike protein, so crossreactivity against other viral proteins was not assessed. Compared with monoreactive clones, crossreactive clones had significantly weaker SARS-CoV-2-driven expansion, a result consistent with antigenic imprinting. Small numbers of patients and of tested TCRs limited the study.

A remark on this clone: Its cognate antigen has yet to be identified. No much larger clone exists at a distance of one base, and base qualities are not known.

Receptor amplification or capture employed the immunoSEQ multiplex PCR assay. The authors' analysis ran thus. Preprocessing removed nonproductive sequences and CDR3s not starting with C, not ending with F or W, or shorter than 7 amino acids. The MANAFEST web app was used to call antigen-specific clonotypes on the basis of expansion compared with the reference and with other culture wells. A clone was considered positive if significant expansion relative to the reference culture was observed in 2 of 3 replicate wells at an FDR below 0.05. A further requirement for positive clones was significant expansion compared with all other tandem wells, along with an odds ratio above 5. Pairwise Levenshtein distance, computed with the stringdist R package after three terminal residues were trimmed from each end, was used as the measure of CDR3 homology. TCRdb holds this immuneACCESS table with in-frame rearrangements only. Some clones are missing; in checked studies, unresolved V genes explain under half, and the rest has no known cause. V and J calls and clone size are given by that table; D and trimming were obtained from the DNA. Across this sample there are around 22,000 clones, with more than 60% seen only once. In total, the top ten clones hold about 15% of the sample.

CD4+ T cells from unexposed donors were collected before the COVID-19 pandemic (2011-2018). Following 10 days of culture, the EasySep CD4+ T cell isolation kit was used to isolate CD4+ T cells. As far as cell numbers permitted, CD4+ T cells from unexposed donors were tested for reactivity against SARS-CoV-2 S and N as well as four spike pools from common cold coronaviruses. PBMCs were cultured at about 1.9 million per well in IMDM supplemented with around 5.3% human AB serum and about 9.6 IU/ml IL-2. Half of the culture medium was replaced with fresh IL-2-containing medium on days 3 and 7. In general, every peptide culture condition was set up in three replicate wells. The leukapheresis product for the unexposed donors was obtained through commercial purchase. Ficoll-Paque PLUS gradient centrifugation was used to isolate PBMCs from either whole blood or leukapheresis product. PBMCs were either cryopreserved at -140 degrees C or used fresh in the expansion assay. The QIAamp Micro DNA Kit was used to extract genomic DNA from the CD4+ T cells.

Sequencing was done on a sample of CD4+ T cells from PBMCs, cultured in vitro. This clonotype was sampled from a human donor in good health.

The nucleotide sequence is TGTGCCAGAAGCTTAGCGGGACAGGGAGAACACGCGAACACCGGGGAGCTGTTTTTT. This codes for CARSLAGQGEHANTGELFF. The V gene is TRBV5-3 and the J gene is TRBJ2-2; 9 bases in the middle match TRBD1. TRBV5-3 is labeled an ORF, and its function is uncertain. Including cysteine and phenylalanine, the CDR3 has 19 amino acids. Only CDR3 DNA remains: 57 bases, in frame from the first base. The V end gives up 2 bases and the J end 0 bases, leaving 11 bases in the junction not matched to a gene.